This T cell receptor (beta chain) was observed in a study of PD-L1 blockade in urothelial cancer. TCRdb's table, derived via immunoSEQ multiplex PCR, lists solely in-frame clones and lacks some. There are tens of thousands of clones in the sample; about 89% occur only once, and about 7.3% lies in the top ten. Germline loops: CDR1 SGHRS, CDR2 YFSETQ. After removal of 4 bases from V and 1 base from J, the junction contained 5 bases not matched to a gene. CDR3 size: 15 residues. A single count supports this clone. Time point given: peripheral blood 6 weeks after treatment start. The chain uses TRBV5-1 and TRBJ2-1; the match to TRBD2 covers 7 bases. The source was PBMCs, collected around atezolizumab (anti-PD-L1) treatment. This TCR was recovered from a man in his 70s with urothelial cancer. The CDR3 DNA reads TGCGCCAGCAGCGGAAGCGGGAATTCCTACAATGAGCAGTTCTTC. It encodes CASSGSGNSYNEQFF.